Listed below are T cell receptor beta chains from one sample, sequenced in a study of technical replicates of blood from a few donors. Profiled with immunoSEQ multiplex PCR; TCRdb holds only in-frame clones, not every one. Of some 80,000 clones in the sample, about 94% were seen once. The sequenced sample was T cells isolated from PBMCs. These receptors originate from a human donor in good health. Both conserved end residues are part of each CDR3. The D gene is left open where the match is weak. Some rows mark clone size as missing; the rest say once, few, many or name a class of expanded clone.

J,D,size,V,CDR3,DNA
TRBJ1-5,NA,NA,TRBV7-9,CATTGDTNQPQHF,TGTGCCACTACCGGGGACACCAATCAGCCCCAGCATTTT
TRBJ2-5,NA,NA,TRBV9,CASSVDSHEAETQYF,TGTGCCAGCAGCGTGGACAGTCACGAGGCGGAGACCCAGTACTTC
TRBJ1-2,NA,NA,TRBV4-1,CASSQETRTRGYTF,TGCGCCAGCAGCCAAGAGACACGCACTCGGGGCTACACCTTC
TRBJ2-7,TRBD2,NA,TRBV4-3,CASSPLAGGIYEQYF,TGCGCCAGCAGCCCGCTAGCGGGAGGCATCTACGAGCAGTACTTC
TRBJ2-6,NA,NA,TRBV4-3,CASSQEVSSGANVLTF,TGCGCCAGCAGCCAAGAAGTCAGCTCTGGGGCCAACGTCCTGACTTTC
TRBJ2-3,NA,NA,TRBV2,CASRVGPDTQYF,TGTGCCAGCAGAGTTGGGCCAGATACGCAGTATTTT
TRBJ2-3,TRBD2,NA,TRBV5-1,CASRALAGSTDTQYF,TGCGCCAGCAGGGCACTAGCGGGGAGCACAGATACGCAGTATTTT
TRBJ1-2,NA,NA,TRBV9,CASSVSGFGYTF,TGTGCCAGCAGCGTCTCAGGGTTCGGCTACACCTTC
TRBJ2-7,TRBD1,NA,TRBV6-5,CASRRTGGLREQYF,TGTGCCAGTAGAAGGACAGGGGGCCTCCGGGAGCAGTACTTC
TRBJ2-7,NA,once,TRBV1,CTSSPGGPEQYF,TGCACCAGCAGCCCGGGGGGGCCCGAGCAGTACTTC
TRBJ1-5,NA,NA,TRBV7-8,CASSQIGGDQPQHF,TGTGCCAGCAGCCAAATCGGAGGGGACCAGCCCCAGCATTTT
TRBJ2-2,TRBD1,NA,TRBV9,CASSVEDRASGELFF,TGTGCCAGCAGCGTAGAGGACAGGGCTAGCGGGGAGCTGTTTTTT
TRBJ2-1,NA,NA,TRBV4-1,CASSPRASDEQFF,TGCGCCAGCAGCCCGAGAGCTTCGGATGAGCAGTTCTTC
TRBJ1-1,NA,NA,TRBV6-5,CASSLISNTEAFF,TGTGCCAGCAGCCTAATTAGCAACACTGAAGCTTTCTTT
TRBJ1-2,TRBD1,NA,TRBV6-1,CASSTRDSDYYGYTF,TGTGCCAGCAGCACCCGGGACAGCGATTACTATGGCTACACCTTC
TRBJ2-2,TRBD2,NA,TRBV9,CASSAAGGQTGELFF,TGTGCCAGCAGCGCGGCGGGAGGGCAGACCGGGGAGCTGTTTTTT
TRBJ2-7,TRBD2,NA,TRBV7-2,CASSPSGAGVWNEQYF,TGTGCCAGCAGCCCATCCGGAGCGGGAGTCTGGAACGAGCAGTACTTC
TRBJ2-1,NA,NA,TRBV11-3,CASSLVSINEQFF,TGTGCCAGCAGCTTAGTTAGTATCAATGAGCAGTTCTTC
TRBJ2-1,NA,NA,TRBV5-1,CASSLAAGGYNEQFF,TGCGCCAGCAGCTTGGCCGCAGGGGGGTACAATGAGCAGTTCTTC
TRBJ2-1,NA,NA,TRBV7-8,CASSLELAGFNEQFF,TGTGCCAGCAGCTTAGAACTGGCGGGGTTCAATGAGCAGTTCTTC
TRBJ2-2,TRBD1,once,TRBV15,CATSRDSGRGRPGELFF,TGTGCCACCAGCAGAGATTCCGGCAGGGGGCGCCCCGGGGAGCTGTTTTTT